The present T cell receptor beta chain was sequenced within a study of T cell responses to AZD1222 COVID-19 vaccine. Produced via immunoSEQ multiplex PCR; TCRdb's table is partial and in-frame only. Of about 97,000 clones in the sample, 70% to 90% were seen once. The CDR3 runs to 15 residues. The junction had 5 bases not matched to a gene; V was cut back by 0 bases and J by 4 bases. Germline assignment: CDR1 SGDLS and CDR2 YYNGEE. The clonotype originates from an adult in good health. The rearrangement joins TRBV9 to TRBJ2-5; TRBD1 agrees at 8 bases. The sample consisted of peripheral blood, taken on day 0 of AZD1222 vaccination. The CDR3 sequence is CASSVVGQEGETQYF. The CDR3 nucleotides read TGTGCCAGCAGCGTAGTGGGACAGGAGGGAGAGACCCAGTACTTC.